These T cell receptor beta chains were read from a single sample in a study of control samples from healthy donors and cancer patients. Sequenced by immunoSEQ multiplex PCR; TCRdb stores in-frame clones only, minus some. The sample gives 100,000 to 150,000 clones, more than 80% of which show up once; roughly 2.5% is in the top ten. Sequenced: blood. The receptors here all came from a man younger than 35 in good health. Both conserved end residues are part of each CDR3. A D gene is named only where the DNA matches it firmly. Clone sizes are given selectively: once, few, many, or a class where the clone is expanded.

TGTGCCAGCAGTCCCGGACTAGAAGTCTACAATGAGCAGTTCTTC | CASSPGLEVYNEQFF | TRBV11-2 | NA | TRBJ2-1 | TRBD2
TGTGCCAGCAGCCAATCCCAACAGGACAATCAGCCCCAGCATTTT | CASSQSQQDNQPQHF | TRBV16 | NA | TRBJ1-5 | NA
TGTGCCAGCAGCCAAGTCAGGACAGCCGCTACAACTAATGAAAAACTGTTTTTT | CASSQVRTAATTNEKLFF | TRBV14 | NA | TRBJ1-4 | NA
TGTGCCAGCAGCCAACCAGGGGGGGGAGATACGCAGTATTTT | CASSQPGGGDTQYF | TRBV3-1/TRBV3-2 | NA | TRBJ2-3 | NA
TGTGCCAGCAGCGGCTGGGAAGAGACCCAGTACTTC | CASSGWEETQYF | TRBV11-2 | NA | TRBJ2-5 | NA
TGTGCCAGCAGTGAATTTGGTGTGATTGGCGAAAAACTGTTTTTT | CASSEFGVIGEKLFF | TRBV6-1 | NA | TRBJ1-4 | NA
TGTGCCTGGAGGGTGACAGGGGGCAGAACTCATTCACCCCCCCACTTT | CAWRVTGGRTHSPPHF | TRBV30 | NA | TRBJ1-6 | TRBD1
TGTGCCAGTAGTCCCCTTCCCTTGGCTGGTTCACCCCTCCACTTT | CASSPLPLAGSPLHF | TRBV19 | NA | TRBJ1-6 | NA
TGCAGCGTTGAAGCTGGAAACACCATATATTTT | CSVEAGNTIYF | TRBV29-1 | NA | TRBJ1-3 | NA
TGTGCCAGCAGCTCCCTTGGGGAGACCCAGTACTTC | CASSSLGETQYF | TRBV11-2 | NA | TRBJ2-5 | NA
TGTGCCAGCAGCTTAGTGGTCGGGAGTAAGACCCAGTACTTC | CASSLVVGSKTQYF | TRBV11-2 | NA | TRBJ2-5 | NA
TGTGCCAGCACCCCGCTAACTGAAGCTTTCTTT | CASTPLTEAFF | TRBV12-3/TRBV12-4 | once | TRBJ1-1 | NA
TGTGCCAGTAGTCGTGGACAGATTGGAAACACCATATATTTT | CASSRGQIGNTIYF | TRBV19 | NA | TRBJ1-3 | NA
TGCGCCAGCAGCCAAGATCCCCACGGGGGGAGCTCCTACAATGAGCAGTTCTTC | CASSQDPHGGSSYNEQFF | TRBV4-3 | NA | TRBJ2-1 | TRBD2
TGTGCCAGCAGCTCCGGAGAGACCCAGTACTTC | CASSSGETQYF | TRBV7-8 | once | TRBJ2-5 | NA
TGTGCCACCAGCAGAGAAGGGGGACGGCACTCTGGAAACACCATATATTTT | CATSREGGRHSGNTIYF | TRBV15 | NA | TRBJ1-3 | NA
TGTGCCAGTAGGGCGGGGGAGTTGGATACGCAGTATTTT | CASRAGELDTQYF | TRBV19 | NA | TRBJ2-3 | TRBD2
TGTGCCAGCACCCATGGGAGGACTAGCGGGAGGGGAAGCTCCTACAATGAGCAGTTCTTC | CASTHGRTSGRGSSYNEQFF | TRBV28 | NA | TRBJ2-1 | TRBD2
TGCGCCAGCAGCTTCTTAGGTGACAACTATGGCTACACCTTC | CASSFLGDNYGYTF | TRBV5-1 | NA | TRBJ1-2 | NA
TGTGCCAGCAGCAAAAGGGAGGAGGGGGGGAATGAGCAGTTCTTC | CASSKREEGGNEQFF | TRBV21-1 | NA | TRBJ2-1 | NA
TGTGCCAGCAGCCCGCGCGCAGGGCGGCCCGACAATGAGCAGTTCTTC | CASSPRAGRPDNEQFF | TRBV5-4 | once | TRBJ2-1 | NA
TGTGCCACCAGCACGTTGGGGGGGGCCCGAGGTGAGCAGTTCTTC | CATSTLGGARGEQFF | TRBV15 | NA | TRBJ2-1 | NA
TGCAGCGTTGAGGGCAGGGCCGACGAGCAGTACTTC | CSVEGRADEQYF | TRBV29-1 | NA | TRBJ2-7 | NA
TGTGCCAGCAGTTTTCGCAAGGGGTACACTGAAGCTTTCTTT | CASSFRKGYTEAFF | TRBV28 | NA | TRBJ1-1 | NA
TGTGCCAGCAGTCAGGAGGACTCGGGAAACACCATATATTTT | CASSQEDSGNTIYF | TRBV6-5 | NA | TRBJ1-3 | NA
TGCGCCAGCAGTCCATCCGGGACTACACAAGAGACCCAGTACTTC | CASSPSGTTQETQYF | TRBV5-1 | NA | TRBJ2-5 | TRBD2
TGTGCCTGGAGTGAGGGCGAGGGTCAGCCCCAGCATTTT | CAWSEGEGQPQHF | TRBV30 | NA | TRBJ1-5 | NA
TGTGCCAGCAGTCTCAGGGGGGCAGGGAACACAGATACGCAGTATTTT | CASSLRGAGNTDTQYF | TRBV25-1 | medium-sized | TRBJ2-3 | NA
TGTGCCAGCAGCCATAGTACTAATGAGCAGTTCTTC | CASSHSTNEQFF | TRBV6-6 | NA | TRBJ2-1 | NA
TGCGCCAGCAGCTTGGCCGGGACAGCGCTAATGAACACTGAAGCTTTCTTT | CASSLAGTALMNTEAFF | TRBV5-1 | NA | TRBJ1-1 | TRBD1
TGCGCCAGCAGCTTGAGCTCCTATAATTCACCCCTCCACTTT | CASSLSSYNSPLHF | TRBV5-1 | NA | TRBJ1-6 | NA
TGTGCCTGGGGTCCCGGCAAGGGCACTGAAGCTTTCTTT | CAWGPGKGTEAFF | TRBV30 | NA | TRBJ1-1 | NA
TGTGCCAGCAGCTTATGGGTCAACACCGGGGAGCTGTTTTTT | CASSLWVNTGELFF | TRBV7-6 | NA | TRBJ2-2 | NA
TGTGCCAGCAGGCAGCACGACGGCAATCAGCCCCAGCATTTT | CASRQHDGNQPQHF | TRBV6-5 | NA | TRBJ1-5 | NA
TGCGCCAGCAGCCAAGACGAGTGGGGCTACGAGCAGTACTTC | CASSQDEWGYEQYF | TRBV4-1 | NA | TRBJ2-7 | NA
TGTGCCAGCAGCCCCAGGGCTAGCGGGGCCCGGGCCTACAATGAGCAGTTCTTC | CASSPRASGARAYNEQFF | TRBV7-6 | once | TRBJ2-1 | TRBD2
TGTGCCAGCAGTCCACCGGGCGGCCCCCACTACGAGCAGTACTTC | CASSPPGGPHYEQYF | TRBV2 | NA | TRBJ2-7 | NA
TGTGCCAGCAGCCTACCGGGACAGGGCCTTTATAGCAATCAGCCCCAGCATTTT | CASSLPGQGLYSNQPQHF | TRBV5-8 | NA | TRBJ1-5 | TRBD1
TGTGCCTGGAGTCGGTCGGCAGGGGACCAGCAAGGCTACACCTTC | CAWSRSAGDQQGYTF | TRBV30 | NA | TRBJ1-2 | NA
TGTGCCAGCAGCCGAAACAATCAGCCCCAGCATTTT | CASSRNNQPQHF | TRBV12-3/TRBV12-4 | NA | TRBJ1-5 | NA
TGTGCCTGGACTGGACTAGCGGGGGGCTCCTACAATGAGCAGTTCTTC | CAWTGLAGGSYNEQFF | TRBV30 | few | TRBJ2-1 | TRBD2
TGTGCCAGCAGTTACGTGGACAGGGAAAATGGCTACACCTTC | CASSYVDRENGYTF | TRBV6-2/TRBV6-3 | NA | TRBJ1-2 | TRBD1
TGTGCCAGCAGTTACTCCGGGACAGGCACCAACTATGGCTACACCTTC | CASSYSGTGTNYGYTF | TRBV6-5 | NA | TRBJ1-2 | TRBD1
TGTGCCGGGCCCTGGCGGCATGAATACTCCTACAATGAGCAGTTCTTC | CAGPWRHEYSYNEQFF | TRBV2 | NA | TRBJ2-1 | NA
TGTGCCACCAGCAGAGATGGAGGGGGAGGTGAAAAACTGTTTTTT | CATSRDGGGGEKLFF | TRBV15 | NA | TRBJ1-4 | NA
TGTGCCACCAGTGATCCTCAGGGAGGGGATCAGCCCCAGCATTTT | CATSDPQGGDQPQHF | TRBV24-1 | NA | TRBJ1-5 | NA
TGTGCCAGCAGTTACCAGACAGGGGAAGGCTACACCTTC | CASSYQTGEGYTF | TRBV6-5 | NA | TRBJ1-2 | TRBD1
TGTGCCAGCAGCTTCGCCGTAGATCAGCCCCAGCATTTT | CASSFAVDQPQHF | TRBV11-2 | NA | TRBJ1-5 | NA